These T cell receptor beta chains were read from a single sample in a study of blood T cell repertoires in COVID-19. Generated by immunoSEQ multiplex PCR, the TCRdb table keeps only in-frame clones and is missing some. The sample holds 70,000 to 95,000 clones, approximately 80% seen once. Sequencing was performed on peripheral blood. The receptor source for this set is a man older than 75 with active or convalescent COVID-19. Both conserved end residues are part of each CDR3. The D gene is left open where the match is weak. A row's size may be missing; if present it is once, few, many or a size class.

d_call j_call clone_size v_call cdr3_aa cdr3_nt
TRBD2 TRBJ2-1 - TRBV2 CASSVLRTGGLAGDLYNEQFF TGTGCCAGCAGTGTTTTAAGGACAGGGGGACTAGCGGGAGACCTATACAATGAGCAGTTCTTC
- TRBJ2-3 - TRBV14 CASSHVNRVADTQYF TGTGCCAGCAGCCACGTCAACAGGGTCGCAGATACGCAGTATTTT
TRBD1 TRBJ1-2 - TRBV19 CASSPGQGPDSYGYTF TGTGCCAGTAGTCCGGGACAGGGGCCAGACTCCTATGGCTACACCTTC
- TRBJ1-6 - TRBV4-1 CASSRIGPGVENSPLHF TGCGCCAGCAGCCGAATCGGCCCCGGGGTTGAAAATTCACCCCTCCACTTT
- TRBJ1-1 - TRBV5-1 CASSLGQAGGEAFF TGCGCCAGCAGCTTGGGACAGGCCGGTGGTGAAGCTTTCTTT
TRBD1 TRBJ2-6 - TRBV18 CASSPGQVSSGANVLTF TGTGCCAGCTCACCGGGACAGGTTTCCTCTGGGGCCAACGTCCTGACTTTC
TRBD1 TRBJ1-2 - TRBV7-9 CASSFRDRDYGYTF TGTGCCAGCAGCTTCCGGGACAGGGATTATGGCTACACCTTC
TRBD1 TRBJ2-5 - TRBV25-1 CASSIRQGAQETQYF TGTGCCAGCAGTATTCGACAGGGGGCACAGGAGACCCAGTACTTC
- TRBJ2-1 - TRBV9 CASSVDVGEFEQFF TGTGCCAGCAGCGTAGATGTAGGGGAATTTGAGCAGTTCTTC
- TRBJ2-2 few TRBV5-1 CATQGGGGTGELFF TGCGCCACCCAAGGTGGGGGCGGCACCGGGGAGCTGTTTTTT
- TRBJ1-1 - TRBV19 CASSIQGSNTEAFF TGTGCCAGTAGTATACAGGGATCGAACACTGAAGCTTTCTTT
- TRBJ2-5 - TRBV7-2 CASSRQVQETQYF TGTGCCAGCAGCAGACAGGTTCAAGAGACCCAGTACTTC
- TRBJ1-2 - TRBV6-1 CASSKAGGANNYGYTF TGTGCCAGCAGTAAAGCCGGAGGGGCGAATAACTATGGCTACACCTTC
- TRBJ1-5 - TRBV2 CASSEAGHYNQPQHF TGTGCCAGCAGTGAAGCGGGGCATTACAATCAGCCCCAGCATTTT
TRBD2 TRBJ2-1 - TRBV19 CASSGGTSGRASYNEQFF TGTGCCAGTAGTGGGGGGACTAGCGGGAGGGCATCCTACAATGAGCAGTTCTTC
TRBD1 TRBJ2-1 - TRBV3-1/TRBV3-2 CASTRRGGQGVTVEQFF TGTGCCAGCACTAGAAGGGGTGGACAGGGGGTGACTGTTGAGCAGTTCTTC
- TRBJ1-1 - TRBV27 CASSAPGAMNTEAFF TGTGCCAGCAGTGCCCCAGGGGCTATGAACACTGAAGCTTTCTTT
TRBD1 TRBJ1-2 once TRBV5-1 CASSLVTTGAVGYTF TGCGCCAGCAGCTTGGTTACGACAGGGGCGGTTGGCTACACCTTC
- TRBJ1-5 - TRBV5-5 CASSLAGMSNQPQHF TGTGCCAGCAGCTTGGCAGGGATGTCTAATCAGCCCCAGCATTTT
- TRBJ1-1 - TRBV18 CASSERFGGEAFF TGTGCCAGCTCAGAACGATTCGGCGGGGAAGCTTTCTTT
TRBD1 TRBJ1-1 - TRBV2 CASSGDQGAAEAFF TGTGCCAGCAGTGGAGATCAGGGGGCGGCTGAAGCTTTCTTT
- TRBJ1-6 - TRBV11-3 CASSSTRESPLHF TGTGCCAGCAGCTCAACCAGGGAATCACCCCTCCACTTT
- TRBJ1-2 - TRBV5-4 CASSWIRGGYTF TGTGCCAGCAGCTGGATCCGAGGTGGCTACACCTTC
TRBD2 TRBJ2-3 - TRBV5-1 CASSVGASGDTDTQYF TGCGCCAGCAGCGTGGGGGCTAGCGGGGACACAGATACGCAGTATTTT
TRBD2 TRBJ2-5 - TRBV3-1/TRBV3-2 CASSHSSGGTQETQYF TGTGCCAGCAGCCACTCTAGCGGGGGGACTCAAGAGACCCAGTACTTC
TRBD1 TRBJ2-1 - TRBV5-1 CASSPGQGFGNEQFF TGCGCCAGCAGCCCCGGACAGGGCTTTGGGAATGAGCAGTTCTTC
- TRBJ1-2 - TRBV2 CASSVRQGSRGYTF TGTGCCAGCAGTGTAAGGCAGGGGAGTAGGGGCTACACCTTC
TRBD1 TRBJ1-2 - TRBV19 CASSTSTGGEGGYTF TGTGCCAGTAGTACGTCGACAGGGGGCGAGGGCGGCTACACCTTC